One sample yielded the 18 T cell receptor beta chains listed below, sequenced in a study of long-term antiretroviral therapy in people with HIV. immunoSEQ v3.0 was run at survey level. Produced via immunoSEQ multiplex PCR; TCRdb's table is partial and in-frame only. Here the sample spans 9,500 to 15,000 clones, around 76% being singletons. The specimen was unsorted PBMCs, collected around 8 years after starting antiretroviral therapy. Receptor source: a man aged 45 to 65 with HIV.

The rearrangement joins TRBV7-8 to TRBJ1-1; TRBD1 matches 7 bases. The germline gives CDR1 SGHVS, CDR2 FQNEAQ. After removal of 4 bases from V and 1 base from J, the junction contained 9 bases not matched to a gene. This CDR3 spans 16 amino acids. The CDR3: CASSSKTGLGNTEAFF. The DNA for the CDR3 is TGTGCCAGCAGCTCAAAGACAGGGTTGGGGAACACTGAAGCTTTCTTT.

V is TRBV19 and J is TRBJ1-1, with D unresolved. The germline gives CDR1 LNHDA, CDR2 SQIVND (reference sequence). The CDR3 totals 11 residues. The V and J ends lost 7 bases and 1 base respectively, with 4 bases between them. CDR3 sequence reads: CASNKNTEAFF. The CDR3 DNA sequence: TGTGCCAGTAATAAGAACACTGAAGCTTTCTTT.

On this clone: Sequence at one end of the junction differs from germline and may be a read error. CDR3 amino acids: CSVEAPLGGGSYNEQFF. The CDR3 region has the DNA TGCAGCGTCGAAGCCCCTTTGGGCGGGGGCTCCTACAATGAGCAGTTCTTC. The V gene is TRBV29-1, the J gene TRBJ2-1; 7 bases align to TRBD2. The CDR3 covers 17 residues. Germline loops: CDR1 SQVTM, CDR2 ANQGSEA.

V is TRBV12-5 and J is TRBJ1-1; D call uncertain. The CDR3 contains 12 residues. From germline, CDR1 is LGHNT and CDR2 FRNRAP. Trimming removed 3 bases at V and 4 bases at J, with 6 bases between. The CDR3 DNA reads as TGTGCTAGTGGTTTAGGAGTCACTGAAGCTTTCTTT. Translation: CASGLGVTEAFF.

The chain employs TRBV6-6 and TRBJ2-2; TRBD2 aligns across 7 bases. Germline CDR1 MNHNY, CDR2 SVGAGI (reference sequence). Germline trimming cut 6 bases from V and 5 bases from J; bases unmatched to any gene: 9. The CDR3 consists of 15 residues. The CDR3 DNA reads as TGTGCCAGCAGAACCACATGGGAGGGGACCGGGGAGCTGTTTTTT. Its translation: CASRTTWEGTGELFF.

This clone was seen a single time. CDR3 DNA sequence: TGCAGCGCCCTACCGGGGACCGGGGAGCTGTTTTTT. Amino acid sequence: CSALPGTGELFF. The gene calls are TRBV29-1 and TRBJ2-2, with D possibly matching TRBD2 (5 bases). The CDR3 totals 12 residues. V was trimmed by 7 bases and J by 5 bases, leaving 11 bases between them. The germline CDR1 and CDR2 sequences are SQVTM and ANQGSEA.

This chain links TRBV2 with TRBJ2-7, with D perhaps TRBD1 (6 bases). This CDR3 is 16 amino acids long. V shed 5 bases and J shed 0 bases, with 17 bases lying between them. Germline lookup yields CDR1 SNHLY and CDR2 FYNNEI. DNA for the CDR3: TGTGCCAGCAGTCTCACATCGGACAGCCTCTCCTACGAGCAGTACTTC. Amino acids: CASSLTSDSLSYEQYF.

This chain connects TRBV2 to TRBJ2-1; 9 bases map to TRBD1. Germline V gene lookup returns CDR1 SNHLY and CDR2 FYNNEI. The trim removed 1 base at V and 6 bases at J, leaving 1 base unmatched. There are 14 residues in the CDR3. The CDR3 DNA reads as TGTGCCAGCAGTGAAGAGGGACAGGGCAATGAGCAGTTCTTC. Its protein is CASSEEGQGNEQFF.

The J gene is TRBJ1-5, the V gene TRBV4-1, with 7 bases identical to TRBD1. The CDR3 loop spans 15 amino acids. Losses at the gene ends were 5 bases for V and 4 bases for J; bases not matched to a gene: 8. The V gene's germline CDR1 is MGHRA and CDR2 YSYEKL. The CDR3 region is CASSAPGQRNQPQHF. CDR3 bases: TGCGCCAGCAGCGCGCCGGGACAGCGGAATCAGCCCCAGCATTTT.

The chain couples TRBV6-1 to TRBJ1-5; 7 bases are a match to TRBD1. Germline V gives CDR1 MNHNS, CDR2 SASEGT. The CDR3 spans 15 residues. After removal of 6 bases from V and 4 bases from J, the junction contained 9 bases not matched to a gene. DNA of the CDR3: TGTGCCAGCAGCCTCGGGACAGCCTATAATCAGCCCCAGCATTTT. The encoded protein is CASSLGTAYNQPQHF.

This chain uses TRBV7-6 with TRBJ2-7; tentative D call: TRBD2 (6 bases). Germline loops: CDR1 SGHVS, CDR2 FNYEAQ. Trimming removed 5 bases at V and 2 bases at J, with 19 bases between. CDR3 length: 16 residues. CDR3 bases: TGTGCCAGCAGCCCTGGGTTCGGAGGGAAGGCCTACGAGCAGTACTTC. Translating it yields CASSPGFGGKAYEQYF. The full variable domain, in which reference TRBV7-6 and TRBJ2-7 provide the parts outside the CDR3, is GAGVSQSPRYKVTKRGQDVALRCDPISGHVSLYWYRQALGQGPEFLTYFNYEAQQDKSGLPNDRFSAERPEGSISTLTIQRTEQRDSAMYRCASSPGFGGKAYEQYFGPGTRLTVT.

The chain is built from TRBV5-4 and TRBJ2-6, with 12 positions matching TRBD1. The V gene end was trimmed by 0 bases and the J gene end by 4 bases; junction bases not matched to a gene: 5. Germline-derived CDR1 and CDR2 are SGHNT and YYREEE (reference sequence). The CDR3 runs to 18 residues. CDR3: CASSLGGQGAQGANVLTF. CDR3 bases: TGTGCCAGCAGCTTGGGGGGACAGGGGGCGCAGGGGGCCAACGTCCTGACTTTC.

CDR3: CASSRTGPNQPQHF. CDR3 bases: TGTGCCAGCAGCCGGACAGGGCCTAATCAGCCCCAGCATTTT. The chain uses TRBV6-5 and TRBJ1-5; 8 positions match TRBD1. The CDR3 sequence is 14 residues long. Germline CDR1 MNHEY, CDR2 SVGAGI. V lost 6 bases, J lost 4 bases, and 5 bases stayed unmatched.

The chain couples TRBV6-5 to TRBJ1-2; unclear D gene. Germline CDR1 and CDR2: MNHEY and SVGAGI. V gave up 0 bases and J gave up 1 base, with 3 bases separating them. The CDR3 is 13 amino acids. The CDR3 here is CASSYSDNYGYTF. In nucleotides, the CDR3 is TGTGCCAGCAGTTACTCGGATAACTATGGCTACACCTTC.

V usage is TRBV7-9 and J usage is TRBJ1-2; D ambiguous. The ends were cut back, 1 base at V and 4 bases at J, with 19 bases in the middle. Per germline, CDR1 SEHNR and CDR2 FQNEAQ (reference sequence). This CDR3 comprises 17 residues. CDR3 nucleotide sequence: TGTGCCAGCAGCTTAGAAATGAGCGAGGGCCGCCTCTATGGCTACACCTTC. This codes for CASSLEMSEGRLYGYTF.

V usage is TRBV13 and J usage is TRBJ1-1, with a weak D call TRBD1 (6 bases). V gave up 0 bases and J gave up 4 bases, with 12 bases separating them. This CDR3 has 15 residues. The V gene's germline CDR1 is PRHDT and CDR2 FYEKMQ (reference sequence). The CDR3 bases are TGTGCCAGCAGCTTAGGCCTAGGGGGAGTCACTGAAGCTTTCTTT. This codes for CASSLGLGGVTEAFF.

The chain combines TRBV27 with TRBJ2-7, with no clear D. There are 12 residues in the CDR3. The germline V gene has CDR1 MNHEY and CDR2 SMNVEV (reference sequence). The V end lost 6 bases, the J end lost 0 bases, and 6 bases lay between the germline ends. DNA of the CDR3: TGTGCCAGCAGGGCGAGCTCCTACGAGCAGTACTTC. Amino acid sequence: CASRASSYEQYF.

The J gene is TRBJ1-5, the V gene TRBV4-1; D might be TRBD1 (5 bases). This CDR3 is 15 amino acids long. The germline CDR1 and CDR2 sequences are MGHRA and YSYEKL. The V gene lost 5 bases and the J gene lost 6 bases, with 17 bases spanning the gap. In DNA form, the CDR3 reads TGCGCCAGCAGCTCTCGGGGCGGGCTGGGTCAGCCCCAGCATTTT. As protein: CASSSRGGLGQPQHF.